Listed below are T cell receptor beta chains from one sample, sequenced in a study of cytomegalovirus exposure and HLA in healthy donors. The table came from immunoSEQ multiplex PCR; TCRdb's copy has only in-frame clones and leaves some out. This sample yields 55,000 to 70,000 clones, of which about 83% are seen a single time; roughly 1.6% belongs to the top ten. The source material was PBMCs. The receptors come from a human donor in good health. Both conserved end residues are part of each CDR3. A D gene is named only where the DNA matches it firmly. Rows may omit the clone size; those that give it use once, few, many or a size class.

once,TRBV7-3,TRBD1,TRBJ1-2,CASRGTGTGSNYGYTF,TGTGCCAGCAGGGGCACCGGGACAGGGTCTAACTATGGCTACACCTTC
few,TRBV19,.,TRBJ1-5,CASSMQVHQPQHF,TGTGCCAGTAGTATGCAGGTCCACCAGCCCCAGCATTTT
.,TRBV9,TRBD2,TRBJ2-5,CASSVTSDQETQYF,TGTGCCAGCAGCGTAACTAGCGACCAAGAGACCCAGTACTTC
.,TRBV19,TRBD2,TRBJ2-1,CASSTLAGAYNEQFF,TGTGCCAGTAGTACCCTAGCGGGCGCCTACAATGAGCAGTTCTTC
.,TRBV9,TRBD1,TRBJ2-2,CASSWGTGDSGELFF,TGTGCCAGCAGCTGGGGGACAGGGGATTCCGGGGAGCTGTTTTTT
.,TRBV19,.,TRBJ2-7,CASSISSRQRPYEQYF,TGTGCCAGTAGTATTAGCTCGCGACAGAGACCCTACGAGCAGTACTTC
.,TRBV5-1,TRBD2,TRBJ2-7,CASSLAGPAGAYEQYF,TGCGCCAGCAGCTTGGCGGGCCCAGCGGGAGCCTACGAGCAGTACTTC
.,TRBV11-2,.,TRBJ1-3,CASSPGTGGVRSGNTIYF,TGTGCCAGCAGCCCTGGAACCGGAGGGGTGAGGTCTGGAAACACCATATATTTT
few,TRBV5-5,.,TRBJ1-1,CASSLEGGHAFF,TGTGCCAGCAGCTTGGAGGGGGGGCACGCTTTCTTT
.,TRBV19,.,TRBJ1-2,CASSIGVVGGYTF,TGTGCCAGTAGTATCGGAGTTGTTGGTGGCTACACCTTC
large,TRBV21-1,.,TRBJ2-1,CASSPTGTSGASSYNEQFF,TGTGCCAGCAGCCCTACCGGGACTAGCGGGGCCAGCTCCTACAATGAGCAGTTCTTC
.,TRBV5-4,.,TRBJ1-2,CASTQETAGYNYGYTF,TGTGCCAGCACCCAAGAAACGGCAGGGTACAACTATGGCTACACCTTC
.,TRBV5-6,.,TRBJ2-7,CASSLGGGGSEQYF,TGTGCCAGCAGCTTGGGAGGGGGAGGGAGCGAGCAGTACTTC
.,TRBV11-3,TRBD2,TRBJ2-1,CASSETSGRAGEQFF,TGTGCCAGCAGCGAAACTAGCGGGAGGGCCGGTGAGCAGTTCTTC
.,TRBV7-2,.,TRBJ2-1,CASSLVGPYNEQFF,TGTGCCAGCAGCTTAGTCGGTCCATACAATGAGCAGTTCTTC
.,TRBV4-2,.,TRBJ2-5,CASSQDRGVGEQYF,TGTGCCAGCAGCCAAGACAGGGGAGTGGGAGAGCAGTACTTC
.,TRBV7-2,.,TRBJ1-4,CASSLGLGRVNEKLFF,TGTGCCAGCAGCTTAGGTTTGGGCAGGGTGAACGAAAAACTGTTTTTT
.,TRBV4-1,.,TRBJ2-3,CASSRRTESTDTQYF,TGCGCCAGCAGCCGGCGTACAGAGAGCACAGATACGCAGTATTTT
.,TRBV19,TRBD1,TRBJ1-1,CASSWGQGNTEAFF,TGTGCCAGTAGTTGGGGACAGGGGAACACTGAAGCTTTCTTT
.,TRBV28,.,TRBJ1-1,CASGSLNTEAFF,TGTGCCAGCGGGAGTTTGAACACTGAAGCTTTCTTT